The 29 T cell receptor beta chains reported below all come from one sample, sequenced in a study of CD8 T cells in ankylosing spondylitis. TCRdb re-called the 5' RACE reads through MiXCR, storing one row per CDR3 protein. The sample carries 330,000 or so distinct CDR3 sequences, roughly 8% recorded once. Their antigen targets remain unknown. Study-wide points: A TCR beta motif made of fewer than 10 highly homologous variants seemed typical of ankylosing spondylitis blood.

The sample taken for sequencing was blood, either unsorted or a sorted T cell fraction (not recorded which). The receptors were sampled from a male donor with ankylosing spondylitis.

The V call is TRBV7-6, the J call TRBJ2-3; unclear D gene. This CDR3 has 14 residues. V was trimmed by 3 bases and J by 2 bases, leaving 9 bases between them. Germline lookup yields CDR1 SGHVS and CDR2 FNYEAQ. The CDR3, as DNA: TGTGCCAGCAGCTTTACCGATAACACAGATACGCAGTATTTT. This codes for CASSFTDNTDTQYF. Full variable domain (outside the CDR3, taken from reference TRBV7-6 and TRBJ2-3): GAGVSQSPRYKVTKRGQDVALRCDPISGHVSLYWYRQALGQGPEFLTYFNYEAQQDKSGLPNDRFSAERPEGSISTLTIQRTEQRDSAMYRCASSFTDNTDTQYFGPGTRLTVL.

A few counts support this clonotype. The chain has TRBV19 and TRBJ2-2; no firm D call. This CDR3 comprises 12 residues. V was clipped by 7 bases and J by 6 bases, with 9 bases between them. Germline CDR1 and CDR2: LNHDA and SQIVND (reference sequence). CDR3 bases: TGTGCCAGTAACCTTAGACCCGGGGAGCTGTTTTTT. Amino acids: CASNLRPGELFF.

CDR3: CASSQGDDAAYEQYF. CDR3 DNA: TGTGCCAGCAGCCAAGGGGATGACGCAGCCTACGAGCAGTACTTC. The chain has TRBV4-2 and TRBJ2-7; D gene ambiguous. The ends were cut back, 1 base at V and 2 bases at J, with 12 bases in the middle. CDR1 is LGHNA, CDR2 YNFKEQ, per germline. The CDR3 has 15 residues.

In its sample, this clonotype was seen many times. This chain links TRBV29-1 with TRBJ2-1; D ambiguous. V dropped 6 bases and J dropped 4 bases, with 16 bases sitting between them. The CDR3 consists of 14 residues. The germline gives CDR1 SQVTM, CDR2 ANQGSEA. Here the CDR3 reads CSVLRTELYNEQFF. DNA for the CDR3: TGCAGCGTCCTTCGGACGGAGCTGTACAATGAGCAGTTCTTC.

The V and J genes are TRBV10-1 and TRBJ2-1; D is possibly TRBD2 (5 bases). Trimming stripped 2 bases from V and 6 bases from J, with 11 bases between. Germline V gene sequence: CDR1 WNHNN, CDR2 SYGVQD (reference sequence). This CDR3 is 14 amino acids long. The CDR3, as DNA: TGCGCCAGCAGTGAGCGCCGCGAGGGCAATGAGCAGTTCTTC. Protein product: CASSERREGNEQFF.

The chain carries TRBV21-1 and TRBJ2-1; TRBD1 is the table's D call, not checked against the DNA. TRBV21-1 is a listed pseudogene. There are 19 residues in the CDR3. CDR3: CASSQASTGQGETGNEQFF. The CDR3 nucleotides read TGTGCCAGCAGTCAAGCCTCGACGGGACAGGGGGAGACCGGCAATGAGCAGTTCTTC.

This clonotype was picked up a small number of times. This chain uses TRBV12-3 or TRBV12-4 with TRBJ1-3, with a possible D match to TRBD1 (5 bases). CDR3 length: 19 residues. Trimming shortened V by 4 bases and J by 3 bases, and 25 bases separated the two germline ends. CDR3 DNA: TGTGCCAGCAGTTCAAGATCCATCCCGACAGCCTTGGTTGGAAACACCATATATTTT. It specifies CASSSRSIPTALVGNTIYF.

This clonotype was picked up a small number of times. The CDR3 protein is CASLQENSYEQYF. Here the CDR3 DNA reads TGTGCCAGCTTACAAGAGAATTCCTACGAGCAGTACTTC. This chain uses TRBV6-1 with TRBJ2-7; D unresolved. CDR1 and CDR2 (germline): MNHNS, SASEGT. The CDR3 loop spans 13 amino acids. Trimming removed 8 bases at V and 1 base at J, with 12 bases between.

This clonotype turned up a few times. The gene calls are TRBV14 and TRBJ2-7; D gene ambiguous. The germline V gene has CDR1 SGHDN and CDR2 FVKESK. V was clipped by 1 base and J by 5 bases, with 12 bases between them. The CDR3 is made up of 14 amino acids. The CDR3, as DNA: TGTGCCAGCAGCCAAGCTAGTCGTTGGAACGAGCAGTACTTC. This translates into CASSQASRWNEQYF.

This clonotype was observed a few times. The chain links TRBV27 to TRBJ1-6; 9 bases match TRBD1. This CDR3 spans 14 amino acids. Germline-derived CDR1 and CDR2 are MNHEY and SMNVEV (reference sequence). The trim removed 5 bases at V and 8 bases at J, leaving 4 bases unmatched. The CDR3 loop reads CASSQGQGHSPLHF. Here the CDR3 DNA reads TGTGCCAGCAGTCAGGGACAGGGCCATTCACCCCTCCACTTT.

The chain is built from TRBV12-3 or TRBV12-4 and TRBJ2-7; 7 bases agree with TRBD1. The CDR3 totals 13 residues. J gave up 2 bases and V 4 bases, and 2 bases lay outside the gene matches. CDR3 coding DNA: TGTGCCAGCAGTTATGGGACAGCCTACGAGCAGTACTTC. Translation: CASSYGTAYEQYF.

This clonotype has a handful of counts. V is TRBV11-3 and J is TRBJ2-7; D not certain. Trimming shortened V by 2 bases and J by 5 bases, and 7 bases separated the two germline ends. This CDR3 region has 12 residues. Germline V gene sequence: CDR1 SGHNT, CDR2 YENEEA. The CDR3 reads CASSLYPNEQYF. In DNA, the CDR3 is TGTGCCAGCAGCTTATACCCGAACGAGCAGTACTTC.

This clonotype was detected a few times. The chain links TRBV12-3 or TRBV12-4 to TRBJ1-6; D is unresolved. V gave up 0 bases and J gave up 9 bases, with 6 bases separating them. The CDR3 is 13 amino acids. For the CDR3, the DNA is TGTGCCAGCAGTTTAGCGCTCGGTTCACCCCTCCACTTT. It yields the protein CASSLALGSPLHF.

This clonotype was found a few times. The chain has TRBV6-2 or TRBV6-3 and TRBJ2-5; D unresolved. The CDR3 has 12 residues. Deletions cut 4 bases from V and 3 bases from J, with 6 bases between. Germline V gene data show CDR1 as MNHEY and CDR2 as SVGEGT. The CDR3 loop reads CASSSTEETQYF. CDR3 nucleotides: TGTGCCAGCAGTTCAACTGAAGAGACCCAGTACTTC.

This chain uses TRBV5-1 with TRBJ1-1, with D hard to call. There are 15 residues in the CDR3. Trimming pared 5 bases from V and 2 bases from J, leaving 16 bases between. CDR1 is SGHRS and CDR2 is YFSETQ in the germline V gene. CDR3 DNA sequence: TGCGCCAGCAGGGCGTCTCCGGGTCCAAACACTGAAGCTTTCTTT. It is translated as CASRASPGPNTEAFF.

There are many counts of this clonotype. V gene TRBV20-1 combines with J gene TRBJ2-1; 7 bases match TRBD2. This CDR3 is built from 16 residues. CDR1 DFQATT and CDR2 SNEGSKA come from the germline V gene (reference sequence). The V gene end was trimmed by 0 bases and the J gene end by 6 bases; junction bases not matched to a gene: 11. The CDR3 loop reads CSAREPFGGSLNEQFF. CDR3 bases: TGCAGTGCTAGAGAGCCTTTCGGCGGGAGTCTCAATGAGCAGTTCTTC.

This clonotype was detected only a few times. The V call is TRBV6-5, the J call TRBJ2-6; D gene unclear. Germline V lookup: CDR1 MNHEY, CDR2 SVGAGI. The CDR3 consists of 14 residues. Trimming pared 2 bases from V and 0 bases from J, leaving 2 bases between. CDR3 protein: CASSYPSGANVLTF. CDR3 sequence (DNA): TGTGCCAGCAGTTACCCCTCTGGGGCCAACGTCCTGACTTTC.

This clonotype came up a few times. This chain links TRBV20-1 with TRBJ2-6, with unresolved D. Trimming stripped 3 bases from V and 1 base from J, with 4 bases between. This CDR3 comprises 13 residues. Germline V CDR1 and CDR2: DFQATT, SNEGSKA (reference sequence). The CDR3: CSASGSGANVLTF. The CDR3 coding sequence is TGCAGTGCTAGCGGATCTGGGGCCAACGTCCTGACTTTC.

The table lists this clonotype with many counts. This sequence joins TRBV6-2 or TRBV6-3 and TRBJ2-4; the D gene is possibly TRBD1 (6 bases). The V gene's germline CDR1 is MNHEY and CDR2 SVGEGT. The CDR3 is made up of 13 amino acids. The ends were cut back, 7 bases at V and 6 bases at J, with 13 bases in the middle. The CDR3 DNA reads TGTGCCAGCACCCCCACAGGGCGAAACATTCAGTACTTC. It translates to CASTPTGRNIQYF.

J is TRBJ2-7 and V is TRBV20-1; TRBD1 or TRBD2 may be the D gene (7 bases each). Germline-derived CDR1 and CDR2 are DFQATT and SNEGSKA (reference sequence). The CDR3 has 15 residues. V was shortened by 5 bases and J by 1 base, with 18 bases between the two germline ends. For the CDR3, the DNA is TGCAGTGCTCGGGACAGTAAGGGGGGGTCCTACGAGCAGTACTTC. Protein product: CSARDSKGGSYEQYF.

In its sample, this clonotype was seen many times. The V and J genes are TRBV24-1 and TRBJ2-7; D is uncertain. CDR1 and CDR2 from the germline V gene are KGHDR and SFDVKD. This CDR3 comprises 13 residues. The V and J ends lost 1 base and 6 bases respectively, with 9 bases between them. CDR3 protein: CATSDFEVGEQYF. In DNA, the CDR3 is TGTGCCACCAGTGATTTCGAGGTAGGCGAGCAGTACTTC.

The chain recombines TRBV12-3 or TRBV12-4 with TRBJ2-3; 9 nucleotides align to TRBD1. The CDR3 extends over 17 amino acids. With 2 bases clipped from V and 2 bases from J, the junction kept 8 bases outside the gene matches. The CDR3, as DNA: TGTGCCAGCAGTTTACCCCTCGGGACAGGGATCACAGATACGCAGTATTTT. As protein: CASSLPLGTGITDTQYF.

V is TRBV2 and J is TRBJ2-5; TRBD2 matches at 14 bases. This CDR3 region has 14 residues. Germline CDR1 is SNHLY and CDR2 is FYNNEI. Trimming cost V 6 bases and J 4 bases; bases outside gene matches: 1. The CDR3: CASSGTSGRETQYF. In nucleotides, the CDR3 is TGTGCCAGCAGCGGGACTAGCGGGAGAGAGACCCAGTACTTC.

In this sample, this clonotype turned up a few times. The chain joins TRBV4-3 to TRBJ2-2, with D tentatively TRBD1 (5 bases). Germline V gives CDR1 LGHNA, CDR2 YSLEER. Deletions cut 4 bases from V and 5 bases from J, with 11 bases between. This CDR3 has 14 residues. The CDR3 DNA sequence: TGCGCCAGCAGCCGCTCTCAGGGTACCGGGGAGCTGTTTTTT. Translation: CASSRSQGTGELFF.

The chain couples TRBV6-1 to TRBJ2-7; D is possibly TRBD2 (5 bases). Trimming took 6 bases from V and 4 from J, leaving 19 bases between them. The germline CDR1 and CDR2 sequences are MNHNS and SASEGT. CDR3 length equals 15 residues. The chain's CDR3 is CASSPAGALPYEQYF. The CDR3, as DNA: TGTGCCAGCAGCCCGGCGGGCGCCCTACCGTACGAGCAGTACTTC.

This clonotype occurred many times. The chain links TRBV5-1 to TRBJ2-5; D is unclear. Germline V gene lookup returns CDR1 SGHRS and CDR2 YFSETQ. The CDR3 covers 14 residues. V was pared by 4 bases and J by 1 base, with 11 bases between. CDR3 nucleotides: TGCGCCAGCAGCCTAATACTAACCCAAGAGACCCAGTACTTC. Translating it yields CASSLILTQETQYF.

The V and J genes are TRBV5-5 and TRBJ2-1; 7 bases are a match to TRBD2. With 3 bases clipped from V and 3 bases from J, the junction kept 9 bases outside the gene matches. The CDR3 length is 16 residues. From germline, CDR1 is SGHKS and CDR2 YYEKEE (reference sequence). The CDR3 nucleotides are TGTGCCAGCAGCTCCGGCCTAGCGGTAATCTACAATGAGCAGTTCTTC. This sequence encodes CASSSGLAVIYNEQFF.

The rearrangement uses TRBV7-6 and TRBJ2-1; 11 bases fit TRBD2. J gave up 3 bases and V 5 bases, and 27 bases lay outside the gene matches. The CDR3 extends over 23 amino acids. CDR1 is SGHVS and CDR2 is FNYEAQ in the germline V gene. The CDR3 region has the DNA TGTGCCAGCAGCCCAAGGTTAGCGGGAGGGCCTTTACCAGCTTCAAAAAACTACAATGAGCAGTTCTTC. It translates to CASSPRLAGGPLPASKNYNEQFF. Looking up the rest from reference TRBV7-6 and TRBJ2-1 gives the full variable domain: GAGVSQSPRYKVTKRGQDVALRCDPISGHVSLYWYRQALGQGPEFLTYFNYEAQQDKSGLPNDRFSAERPEGSISTLTIQRTEQRDSAMYRCASSPRLAGGPLPASKNYNEQFFGPGTRLTVL.

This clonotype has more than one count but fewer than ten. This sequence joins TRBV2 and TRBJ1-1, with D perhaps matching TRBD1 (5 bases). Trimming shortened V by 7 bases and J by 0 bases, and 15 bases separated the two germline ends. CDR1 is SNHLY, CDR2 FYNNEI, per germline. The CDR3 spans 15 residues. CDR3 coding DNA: TGTGCCAGCAACGTCCAGGGTTTGTTGAACACTGAAGCTTTCTTT. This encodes CASNVQGLLNTEAFF. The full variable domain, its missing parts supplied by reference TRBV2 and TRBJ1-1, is EPEVTQTPSHQVTQMGQEVILRCVPISNHLYFYWYRQILGQKVEFLVSFYNNEISEKSEIFDDQFSVERPDGSNFTLKIRSTKLEDSAMYFCASNVQGLLNTEAFFGQGTRLTVV.